The 15 T cell receptor beta chains reported below all come from one sample, sequenced in a study of liver allograft versus peripheral blood T cells. Study-wide context: The authors compared T cell receptor repertoires in transplanted livers with those in the peripheral blood of recipients.

MiXCR, run by TCRdb on the reads, gives a single entry per CDR3 protein. The profile shows 4,000 to 6,500 distinct CDR3 sequences, around 15% of them singletons. The source is a human patient who had a liver transplant. These T cells may partly come from the graft donor.

A note on this clonotype: A read error may be the cause here, since a much bigger clone is one base away. V is TRBV7-2 and J is TRBJ2-1; 9 bases are shared with TRBD1. V shed 2 bases and J 6 bases; nucleotides not matched to a gene: 2. Per the germline V gene, CDR1 is SGHTA and CDR2 is FQGNSA. The CDR3 spans 14 residues. DNA of the CDR3: TGTGCCAGCAGCTTAAGGGACAGGGTCAATGAGCAGTTCTTC. Residues: CASSLRDRVNEQFF.

This clonotype is labeled as medium-sized (0.01 to 0.1%). The chain combines TRBV30 with TRBJ2-1; D unresolved. CDR3 size: 17 residues. Germline V gene sequence: CDR1 GTSNPN, CDR2 SVGIG (reference sequence). Trimming left V 0 bases short and J 0 bases short, with 15 bases between. The CDR3 bases are TGTGCCTGGAGTGTACTTTCTCGGCCCGACTCCTACAATGAGCAGTTCTTC. This translates into CAWSVLSRPDSYNEQFF.

The J gene is TRBJ1-1, the V gene TRBV27; the D gene is possibly TRBD1 (6 bases). The germline V gene has CDR1 MNHEY and CDR2 SMNVEV (reference sequence). This CDR3 has 14 residues. Trimming stripped 5 bases from V and 11 bases from J, with 21 bases between. CDR3 sequence (DNA): TGTGCCAGCAGTCCCCCATCCGGGCCAGGGGCGGCTTTCTTT. It encodes CASSPPSGPGAAFF.

This clonotype was seen a few times. The chain combines TRBV11-2 with TRBJ2-1; no firm D call. The germline CDR1 and CDR2 sequences are SGHAT and FQNNGV. The ends were cut back, 5 bases at V and 7 bases at J, with 15 bases in the middle. This CDR3 has 14 amino acids. The CDR3 spells CASSLLAAGNEQFF. For the CDR3, the DNA is TGTGCCAGCAGCCTCCTTGCGGCCGGGAATGAGCAGTTCTTC.

This clonotype was counted ten times or more. The genes are TRBV24-1 and TRBJ2-5; D is uncertain. Germline V gives CDR1 KGHDR, CDR2 SFDVKD. The length of the CDR3 is 15 residues. V lost 4 bases to trimming and J lost 0 bases, with 11 bases between them. The CDR3 DNA reads TGTGCCACCAGTGAACCCAACACAAACCAAGAGACCCAGTACTTC. Translating it yields CATSEPNTNQETQYF.

This clonotype is medium-sized (0.01 to 0.1%). The chain employs TRBV27 and TRBJ1-5, with TRBD1 as a possible D gene (5 bases). V was trimmed by 7 bases and J by 2 bases, leaving 21 bases between them. The CDR3 extends over 17 amino acids. Germline V gene lookup returns CDR1 MNHEY and CDR2 SMNVEV (reference sequence). CDR3 loop: CASKFIGRDGGNQPQHF. CDR3 in DNA: TGTGCCAGCAAGTTTATAGGCAGGGACGGTGGCAATCAGCCCCAGCATTTT.

V usage is TRBV9 and J usage is TRBJ2-3; D possibly uses TRBD1 or TRBD2 (5 bases each). The CDR3 is 14 residues long. Trimming removed 4 bases at V and 4 bases at J, with 13 bases between. Germline loops: CDR1 SGDLS, CDR2 YYNGEE. The CDR3, as DNA: TGTGCCAGCAGCTGGGACCCACCTCCAGATACGCAGTATTTT. Its protein is CASSWDPPPDTQYF.

This clonotype was counted ten times or more. The gene calls are TRBV19 and TRBJ2-5; TRBD1 might be the D (5 bases). Trimming cost V 3 bases and J 4 bases, with 9 bases left between them. Germline V gene lookup returns CDR1 LNHDA and CDR2 SQIVND (reference sequence). This CDR3 is 13 amino acids long. Here the CDR3 DNA reads TGTGCCAGTAGTATCAGGGAAGGAGAGACCCAGTACTTC. This gives the protein CASSIREGETQYF.

This clonotype came up a few times. The chain carries TRBV30 and TRBJ2-5; unclear D gene. The V gene lost 0 bases and the J gene lost 3 bases, with 8 bases spanning the gap. From germline, CDR1 is GTSNPN and CDR2 SVGIG (reference sequence). This CDR3 is built from 13 residues. CDR3 loop: CAWSVLGKETQYF. DNA of the CDR3: TGTGCCTGGAGTGTATTAGGGAAAGAGACCCAGTACTTC. Full variable domain (rest looked up from reference TRBV30 and TRBJ2-5): SQTIHQWPATLVQPVGSPLSLECTVEGTSNPNLYWYRQAAGRGLQLLFYSVGIGQISSEVPQNLSASRPQDRQFILSSKKLLLSDSGFYLCAWSVLGKETQYFGPGTRLLVL.

In its sample, this clonotype ranks as medium-sized. J is TRBJ2-5 and V is TRBV29-1, with D unclear. The germline V gene has CDR1 SQVTM and CDR2 ANQGSEA. With 7 bases removed from V and 0 bases from J, the gap between germline ends came to 18 bases. This CDR3 spans 15 amino acids. This CDR3 reads CSAPGEQYYQETQYF. CDR3 DNA: TGCAGCGCTCCTGGTGAGCAGTATTACCAAGAGACCCAGTACTTC. Looking up the rest from reference TRBV29-1 and TRBJ2-5 gives the full variable domain: SAVISQKPSRDICQRGTSLTIQCQVDSQVTMMFWYRQQPGQSLTLIATANQGSEATYESGFVIDKFPISRPNLTFSTLTVSNMSPEDSSIYLCSAPGEQYYQETQYFGPGTRLLVL.

By its share, this clonotype is medium-sized. The chain combines TRBV6-2 or TRBV6-3 with TRBJ1-5; no reliable D call. Germline CDR1 is MNHEY and CDR2 is SVGEGT. The germline V and J ends were trimmed by 6 bases and 3 bases, with 6 bases remaining between them. This CDR3 has 12 residues. The CDR3 reads CASRDSNQPQHF. The CDR3 nucleotides are TGTGCCAGCAGGGACTCCAATCAGCCCCAGCATTTT.

By share of the sample, this clonotype is medium-sized (0.01 to 0.1%). This chain links TRBV19 with TRBJ1-5; the D gene is possibly TRBD1 (6 bases). The CDR3 has 16 residues. V gave up 1 base and J gave up 2 bases, with 12 bases separating them. Germline CDR1 and CDR2: LNHDA and SQIVND (reference sequence). The CDR3: CASSIVRDTRNQPQHF. The CDR3 DNA reads TGTGCCAGTAGTATAGTCAGGGACACGCGCAATCAGCCCCAGCATTTT.

To note about this clonotype: It may be a read error: a sequence one base away is much more abundant. This sequence joins TRBV5-6 and TRBJ2-7; 7 nucleotides align to TRBD1. This CDR3 is 14 amino acids long. The germline V gene encodes CDR1 SGHDT and CDR2 YYEEEE. Here the CDR3 DNA reads TGTGCCAGCAGCCTCCTAGGGACAGCCTACGAGAAGTACTTC. This gives the protein CASSLLGTAYEKYF.

By share, this clonotype counts as medium-sized. The chain is built from TRBV7-2 and TRBJ1-3; 10 nucleotides match TRBD1. Looked up from germline, CDR1 is SGHTA and CDR2 is FQGNSA. The CDR3 length is 15 residues. V shed 8 bases and J 4 bases; nucleotides not matched to a gene: 8. CDR3 residues: CASLEGQGFGNTIYF. For the CDR3, the DNA is TGTGCCAGCCTAGAGGGACAGGGGTTCGGAAACACCATATATTTT.

This clonotype is medium-sized by share. The CDR3, as DNA: TGTGCCAGCAGTTCGAGTGGACAGTTCAGCTATAGCAATCAGCCCCAGCATTTT. Protein product: CASSSSGQFSYSNQPQHF. This rearrangement joins TRBV28 to TRBJ1-5, with a possible D match to TRBD1 (6 bases). Between the trimmed V and J ends, which lost 4 bases and 0 bases, there was a span of 19 bases. Germline values: CDR1 MDHEN, CDR2 SYDVKM. This CDR3 is built from 18 residues.